The 22 T cell receptor beta chains given below trace back to one sample, sequenced in a study of T-cell reconstitution after alpha-beta-depleted transplantation in children. TCRbeta library construction was performed incorporating unique molecular identifiers. TCRdb ran MiXCR on the PCR reads and lists one entry per CDR3 protein. The table has 200,000 to 250,000 distinct CDR3 sequences, approximately 9.7% seen once. The sample here was PBMCs from the stem cell graft donor, taken from the stem cell graft. The receptors were sampled from a human donor who donated a stem cell graft to a child with SCID.

This clonotype has at least ten counts. The chain employs TRBV12-3 or TRBV12-4 and TRBJ2-2; 11 nucleotides agree with TRBD1. The trim removed 2 bases at V and 8 bases at J, leaving 7 bases unmatched. The CDR3 is 16 amino acids. The CDR3 protein is CASSLTGQGAKGELFF. CDR3 nucleotide sequence: TGTGCCAGCAGTTTAACAGGACAGGGGGCGAAGGGGGAGCTGTTTTTT.

This clonotype was seen at least ten times. The chain has TRBV7-2 and TRBJ1-2; D is undetermined. The CDR3 is 14 residues long. Germline V gene data show CDR1 as SGHTA and CDR2 as FQGNSA. V shed 4 bases and J shed 4 bases, with 13 bases lying between them. Written as DNA, the CDR3 is TGTGCCAGCAGCTACCTTGGCAGTAGCTATGGCTACACCTTC. The encoded protein is CASSYLGSSYGYTF.

This clonotype was recorded at least ten times. The V gene is TRBV3-1, the J gene TRBJ1-2; D gene unclear. Trimming took 4 bases from V and 6 from J, leaving 15 bases between them. The CDR3 is made up of 14 amino acids. Per germline, CDR1 LGHDT and CDR2 YNNKEL (reference sequence). CDR3 loop: CASSLGPRPNGYTF. The CDR3 region has the DNA TGTGCCAGCAGCCTTGGACCGCGCCCTAATGGCTACACCTTC. The full variable domain, with the rest looked up from reference TRBV3-1 and TRBJ1-2, is DTAVSQTPKYLVTQMGNDKSIKCEQNLGHDTMYWYKQDSKKFLKIMFSYNNKELIINETVPNRFSPKSPDKAHLNLHINSLELGDSAVYFCASSLGPRPNGYTFGSGTRLTVV.

This clonotype occurred many times. The rearrangement joins TRBV7-8 to TRBJ1-2; TRBD1 agrees at 8 bases. The germline gives CDR1 SGHVS, CDR2 FQNEAQ. This CDR3 region has 15 residues. V trimming: 5 bases; J trimming: 5 bases; junction bases outside the gene matches: 10. CDR3 in amino acids: CASSNPTGGGYGYTF. The CDR3 nucleotides read TGTGCCAGCAGCAATCCTACAGGGGGAGGGTATGGCTACACCTTC.

About this clonotype: A much larger clone lies a single base off, so this may be a read error. This chain connects TRBV12-3 or TRBV12-4 to TRBJ2-5; TRBD1 matches at 8 bases. The CDR3 covers 15 residues. CDR3 sequence reads: CSSSTRTGLEETQYF. CDR3 coding DNA: TGTTCCAGCAGTACTAGGACAGGGTTAGAAGAGACCCAGTACTTC.

This clonotype was seen repeatedly, ten times or more. The chain carries TRBV20-1 and TRBJ2-3, with 14 nucleotides matching TRBD2. Germline V gene data show CDR1 as DFQATT and CDR2 as SNEGSKA (reference sequence). The CDR3 has 14 amino acids. Trimming at V came to 6 bases and at J to 4 bases, leaving 3 bases not matched to a gene. The CDR3 loop is CSAATSGGADTQYF. The CDR3 DNA reads TGCAGTGCCGCGACTAGCGGGGGGGCAGATACGCAGTATTTT.

This clonotype came up many times. The chain has TRBV5-1 and TRBJ1-2, with D possibly being TRBD1 (5 bases). The CDR3 is made up of 16 amino acids. Germline V gene data show CDR1 as SGHRS and CDR2 as YFSETQ. Between the trimmed V and J ends, which lost 0 bases and 8 bases, there was a span of 20 bases. The CDR3 region has the DNA TGCGCCAGCAGCTTGGTGTCAGGCGGGGGTAATAGGGGCTACACCTTC. Protein product: CASSLVSGGGNRGYTF.

This clonotype was counted many times. This rearrangement joins TRBV28 to TRBJ2-3; 12 bases align to TRBD1. Trimming took 6 bases from V and 2 from J; bases not matched to a gene: 9. CDR3 length equals 17 residues. From germline, CDR1 is MDHEN and CDR2 SYDVKM. The DNA for the CDR3 is TGTGCCAGCAGGATAGGTGGGACAGGGGGCATCACAGATACGCAGTATTTT. Translation gives CASRIGGTGGITDTQYF.

This clonotype was found many times. The chain employs TRBV9 and TRBJ1-2, with TRBD1 matching over 9 bases. CDR1 SGDLS and CDR2 YYNGEE come from the germline V gene. The V segment lost 0 bases and the J segment 5 bases; nucleotides outside the gene matches: 11. This CDR3 comprises 17 residues. The CDR3 coding sequence is TGTGCCAGCAGCGTAGGCGGACAGGGGAAGGGCCGGTATGGCTACACCTTC. This gives the protein CASSVGGQGKGRYGYTF.

This clonotype was seen repeatedly, ten times or more. The chain carries TRBV20-1 and TRBJ2-3; D is uncertain. The CDR3 spans 14 residues. The V end was cut by 0 bases, the J end by 4 bases, with 11 bases between. Germline CDR1 reads DFQATT; CDR2 reads SNEGSKA (reference sequence). CDR3 residues: CSARDPSASDTQYF. The DNA of the CDR3 is TGCAGTGCTAGAGATCCGAGCGCGTCAGATACGCAGTATTTT.

This clonotype was counted between two and nine times. This rearrangement joins TRBV11-2 to TRBJ2-1, with D perhaps TRBD1 (5 bases). Per the germline V gene, CDR1 is SGHAT and CDR2 is FQNNGV. V lost 1 base to trimming and J lost 2 bases, with 12 bases between them. The CDR3 is made up of 16 amino acids. The CDR3 loop reads CASSLGDSLTYNEQFF. The CDR3 DNA reads TGTGCCAGCAGCTTAGGAGACAGCCTTACCTACAATGAGCAGTTCTTC.

This clonotype came up many times. The CDR3, as DNA: TGTGCCAGCAGCGATCGACAGTGGGGCTCCTACGAGCAGTACTTC. Amino acid sequence: CASSDRQWGSYEQYF. The genes are TRBV5-5 and TRBJ2-7; a possible D gene is TRBD1 (5 bases). Per germline, CDR1 SGHKS and CDR2 YYEKEE (reference sequence). With 4 bases removed from V and 0 bases from J, the gap between germline ends came to 14 bases. The CDR3 is made up of 15 amino acids.

In this sample, this clonotype turned up many times. The chain joins TRBV20-1 to TRBJ2-7, with a possible D match to TRBD1 (6 bases). Germline-derived CDR1 and CDR2 are DFQATT and SNEGSKA (reference sequence). The V end lost 6 bases, the J end lost 3 bases, and 18 bases lay between the germline ends. The CDR3 contains 14 residues. DNA of the CDR3: TGCAGTGCGAGAAAACCGGGACATTACTACGAGCAGTACTTC. It specifies CSARKPGHYYEQYF.

This clonotype was observed many times. The gene calls are TRBV5-1 and TRBJ2-7; no clear D gene. The V and J ends lost 1 base and 7 bases respectively, with 6 bases between them. Germline CDR1 reads SGHRS; CDR2 reads YFSETQ. CDR3 length equals 11 residues. This CDR3 is CASSLLEEQYF. The CDR3 region has the DNA TGCGCCAGCAGCTTGTTGGAGGAGCAGTACTTC.

This clonotype was detected ten times or more. The V gene is TRBV7-3, the J gene TRBJ2-3; no clear D. CDR3 length: 14 amino acids. V was shortened by 4 bases and J by 2 bases, with 10 bases between the two germline ends. The V gene's germline CDR1 is SGHTA and CDR2 FQGTGA. The CDR3 nucleotides read TGTGCCAGCAGCTCGGACGCGTTCACAGATACGCAGTATTTT. It codes for CASSSDAFTDTQYF.

The rearrangement links TRBV18 to TRBJ2-1; TRBD1 is a possible D gene (6 bases). Trimming took off 3 bases at V and 8 bases at J, with 17 bases between the two ends. The CDR3 extends over 15 amino acids. Germline V gene sequence: CDR1 KGHSH, CDR2 LQKENI. In nucleotides, the CDR3 is TGTGCCAGCTCACCGGTTACGCCAGGGGCGGATGAGCAGTTCTTC. Amino acids: CASSPVTPGADEQFF.

This clonotype was counted only a few times. The chain joins TRBV21-1 to TRBJ1-5; TRBD1 is the table's D call and was not checked against the DNA. TRBV21-1 is a known pseudogene. This CDR3 spans 15 amino acids. For the CDR3, the DNA is TGTGCCAGCAGCAATCAGGGGGCGCTCAATCAGCCCCAGCATTTT. Protein product: CASSNQGALNQPQHF.

In its sample, this clonotype was seen many times. The chain joins TRBV3-1 to TRBJ1-2; 10 bases align to TRBD1. Per germline, CDR1 LGHDT and CDR2 YNNKEL (reference sequence). J gave up 13 bases and V 0 bases, and 11 bases lay outside the gene matches. This CDR3 region has 15 residues. Here the CDR3 reads CASSQDFSGQGFRTF. CDR3 coding DNA: TGTGCCAGCAGCCAAGATTTTTCGGGACAGGGGTTTCGCACCTTC.

J is TRBJ1-1 and V is TRBV4-2; tentatively, D is TRBD1 (5 bases). Trimming removed 1 base from V and 4 bases from J, with 10 bases in between. Germline V lookup: CDR1 LGHNA, CDR2 YNFKEQ. This CDR3 has 14 amino acids. The CDR3 spells CASSQALTGTEAFF. As DNA, the CDR3 is TGTGCCAGCAGCCAAGCCTTAACAGGCACTGAAGCTTTCTTT.

This clonotype was found many times. The chain has TRBV20-1 and TRBJ2-1, with D possibly being TRBD1 or TRBD2 (5 bases each). The CDR3 length is 15 residues. V was cut by 0 bases and J by 5 bases, with 14 bases left in between. Germline V gene data show CDR1 as DFQATT and CDR2 as SNEGSKA (reference sequence). Here the CDR3 DNA reads TGCAGTGCTAGAGATCCACGAGGGGCGCACAATGAGCAGTTCTTC. This gives the protein CSARDPRGAHNEQFF.

The genes are TRBV25-1 and TRBJ2-2, with D unresolved. V was trimmed by 6 bases and J by 7 bases, leaving 15 bases between them. The V gene's germline CDR1 is MGHDK and CDR2 SYGVNS. This CDR3 has 14 residues. CDR3 amino acids: CASSPPGGNGELFF. In DNA, the CDR3 is TGTGCCAGCAGCCCTCCCGGCGGCAACGGGGAGCTGTTTTTT.

This clonotype was picked up one time. The chain combines TRBV7-9 with TRBJ1-2; D is ambiguous. V was cut by 5 bases and J by 12 bases, with 25 bases left in between. The germline V gene encodes CDR1 SEHNR and CDR2 FQNEAQ (reference sequence). The CDR3 is made up of 15 amino acids. Here the CDR3 reads CASSRSTEKDLGDTF. The CDR3 DNA sequence: TGTGCCAGCAGCCGGAGCACAGAGAAGGATCTAGGCGACACCTTC.